This T cell receptor beta chain stems from a study of blood T cell repertoires in COVID-19. Study-level background: The United States, Italy and Spain supplied acute and convalescent COVID-19 samples. In each case, the material was cDNA or gDNA derived from T cells, B-cell-depleted T cells, or PBMCs.

Under the authors' procedure: Amplification of reference gene primers was used by the study to estimate nucleated cell counts. Clones were sequenced by immunoSEQ multiplex PCR, and TCRdb holds only the in-frame ones, with some missing. Clone size and the V and J calls come from that table; the DNA yielded D and trimming. The top ten clones hold roughly 7.6% of a sample with around 68,000 clones, roughly nine tenths of them seen once. The CDR3 consists of 12 residues. V lost 2 bases and J 4 bases, leaving 8 bases between the germline ends. Germline CDR1 and CDR2: SQVTM and ANQGSEA. The V gene is TRBV29-1, the J gene TRBJ1-1; D remains ambiguous. The sample comprised peripheral blood. The sequence was collected from a man aged 50-60 years with active COVID-19. CDR3 amino acids: CSVEKEGTEAFF. The CDR3 DNA reads TGCAGCGTTGAAAAGGAGGGCACTGAAGCTTTCTTT.